Following are 7 T cell receptor beta chains from one sample sequenced in a study of cytomegalovirus exposure and HLA in healthy donors. PCR involved 60 Vbeta and 13 Jbeta primers. Method: immunoSEQ multiplex PCR; TCRdb's copy keeps in-frame clones and lacks some. The sample includes roughly 170,000 clones, over 80% of them seen just once. Sample: PBMCs. Every receptor here comes from a man aged 50-59 years in good health and CMV-seronegative.

CDR3 DNA: TGCGCCAGCAGCTTGGTTCCAGCGGGAGGGTACAATGAGCAGTTCTTC. It specifies CASSLVPAGGYNEQFF. V gene TRBV5-1 combines with J gene TRBJ2-1; 10 nucleotides agree with TRBD2. The V gene end was trimmed by 0 bases and the J gene end by 4 bases; junction bases not matched to a gene: 4. This CDR3 is 16 amino acids long. The germline V gene has CDR1 SGHRS and CDR2 YFSETQ. The full variable domain, its missing parts supplied by reference TRBV5-1 and TRBJ2-1, is KAGVTQTPRYLIKTRGQQVTLSCSPISGHRSVSWYQQTPGQGLQFLFEYFSETQRNKGNFPGRFSGRQFSNSRSEMNVSTLELGDSALYLCASSLVPAGGYNEQFFGPGTRLTVL.

This clone was recorded a few times. The chain couples TRBV4-3 to TRBJ2-2, with no clear D. CDR3 length equals 14 residues. Trimming stripped 4 bases from V and 6 bases from J, with 12 bases between. Germline V gives CDR1 LGHNA, CDR2 YSLEER. In nucleotides, the CDR3 is TGCGCCAGCAGCCTCCGGCCTAGGTCCGGGGAGCTGTTTTTT. Translating gives CASSLRPRSGELFF.

The chain employs TRBV6-1 and TRBJ2-3, with D possibly being TRBD2 (6 bases). This CDR3 spans 14 amino acids. CDR1 is MNHNS, CDR2 SASEGT, per germline. The germline V and J ends were trimmed by 6 bases and 1 base, with 11 bases remaining between them. CDR3 sequence (DNA): TGTGCCAGCAGGGCGGGACTTGGCACAGATACGCAGTATTTT. Translation gives CASRAGLGTDTQYF.

The chain uses TRBV6-6 and TRBJ1-5, with 8 bases that match TRBD1. The CDR3 has 14 amino acids. Germline lookup yields CDR1 MNHNY and CDR2 SVGAGI (reference sequence). Trimming removed 5 bases from V and 4 bases from J; junction bases left unmatched: 4. CDR3 in amino acids: CASSKGQENQPQHF. CDR3 sequence (DNA): TGTGCCAGCAGTAAGGGACAGGAAAATCAGCCCCAGCATTTT.

As concerns this clone: The junction does not match germline at one end; this may be a read error. The chain has TRBV7-8 and TRBJ2-1, with a weak D call TRBD2 (6 bases). The CDR3 is 15 residues long. Germline assignment: CDR1 SGHVS and CDR2 FQNEAQ. The CDR3 DNA is TGTGCCAGCAGCTGGGGACTCGGCCTTTGGAATGAGCAGCTCTTC. It specifies CASSWGLGLWNEQLF.

The chain recombines TRBV7-3 with TRBJ2-3, with a weak D call TRBD2 (5 bases). The CDR3 runs 14 residues. V lost 4 bases, J lost 6 bases, and 14 bases lay in between. Germline V gives CDR1 SGHTA, CDR2 FQGTGA. Here the CDR3 reads CASSSGSSGDTQYF. The DNA of the CDR3 is TGTGCCAGCAGCTCCGGGTCTTCGGGGGATACGCAGTATTTT.

This clone has just a few counts. This chain uses TRBV2 with TRBJ2-5, with D tentatively TRBD2 (5 bases). The CDR3 runs to 16 residues. Germline V gives CDR1 SNHLY, CDR2 FYNNEI. V gave up 1 base and J gave up 1 base, with 13 bases separating them. CDR3 loop: CASSEGGSAIQETQYF. CDR3 coding DNA: TGTGCCAGCAGTGAAGGGGGTAGCGCGATCCAAGAGACCCAGTACTTC.